The following is a T cell receptor beta chain sequence with its context. A far larger clone is just one base off, so this is likely a read error. Multiplex PCR, run in two rounds, amplified TCR beta CDR3 from genomic DNA. TRBV and TRBJ genes each had their own specific primers in first-round PCR. TCRdb fed the multiplex PCR reads into MiXCR, producing one record per CDR3 protein. The profile shows 20,000 to 25,000 distinct CDR3 sequences, around 36% of them singletons. Every member of the patient group was node-negative on CT and PET/CT (none had prior chemotherapy, radiotherapy or other malignancies). For each of two time points, a six-milliliter draw of peripheral blood was taken. This entry comes from a study of prognosis after radiotherapy for stage I lung cancer. Study-level information: Those with stage I non-small cell lung cancer who took part were enrolled between early 2018 and January 2019. Squamous cell carcinoma was diagnosed in more than five patients and adenocarcinoma in approximately eleven.

This CDR3 region has 12 residues. Germline values: CDR1 MRHNA, CDR2 SNTAGT. The sample here was PBMCs, taken before or after stereotactic body radiation therapy (not recorded which). This sequence joins TRBV6-4 and TRBJ1-1, with unresolved D. This clonotype was obtained from a donor aged 50 or older with non-small cell lung cancer. Written as DNA, the CDR3 is TGTGCCAGCACCGCGGCAAACACTGAAGATTTCTTT. Its translation is CASTAANTEDFF.